This T cell receptor (beta chain) was retrieved from a study of blood T cell repertoires in COVID-19. V gave up 4 bases and J gave up 5 bases; unmatched junction bases: 10. Germline CDR1 MDHEN, CDR2 SYDVKM. The length of the CDR3 is 16 residues. Method: immunoSEQ multiplex PCR; TCRdb's copy keeps in-frame clones and lacks some. The data show about 58,000 clones, 90% seen once. Sequenced sample: peripheral blood. This rearrangement joins TRBV28 to TRBJ1-2; 10 nucleotides align to TRBD1. This clonotype was sampled from a man in his sixties with active COVID-19. The CDR3: CASSSRPGQGRYGYTF. CDR3 DNA: TGTGCCAGCAGTTCCCGACCGGGACAGGGGAGGTATGGCTACACCTTC.